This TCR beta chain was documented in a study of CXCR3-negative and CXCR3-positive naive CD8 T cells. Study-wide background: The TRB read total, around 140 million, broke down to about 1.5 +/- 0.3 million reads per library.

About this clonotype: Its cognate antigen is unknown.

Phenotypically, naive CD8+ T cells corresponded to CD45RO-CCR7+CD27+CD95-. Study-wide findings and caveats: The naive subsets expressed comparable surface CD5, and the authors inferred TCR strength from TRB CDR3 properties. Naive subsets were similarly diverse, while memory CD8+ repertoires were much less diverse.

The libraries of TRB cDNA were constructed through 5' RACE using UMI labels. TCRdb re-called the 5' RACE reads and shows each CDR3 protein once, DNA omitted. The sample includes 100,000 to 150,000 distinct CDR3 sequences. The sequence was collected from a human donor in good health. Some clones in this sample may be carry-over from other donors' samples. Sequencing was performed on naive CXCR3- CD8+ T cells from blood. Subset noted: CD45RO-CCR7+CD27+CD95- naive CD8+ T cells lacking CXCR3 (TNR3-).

The CDR3 sequence: CASSTLRDIYNSPLHF. The chain employs TRBV28 and TRBJ1-6; TCRdb's assignment of TRBD1 cannot be checked, as there is no DNA. The CDR3 extends over 16 amino acids. Germline V CDR1 and CDR2: MDHEN, SYDVKM.